This TCR beta chain was found in a study of T cell changes during pregnancy in multiple sclerosis. Method: immunoSEQ multiplex PCR; TCRdb's copy keeps in-frame clones and lacks some. The repertoire includes tens of thousands of clones, 75% to 95% of them detected once, and about 0.52% sits in the top ten. This CDR3 region has 14 residues. From germline, CDR1 is SGHAT and CDR2 FQNNGV. The V end was cut by 8 bases, the J end by 0 bases, with 13 bases between. Sequences were derived from CD4+ T cells from peripheral blood mononuclear cells, sampled in the second trimester of pregnancy. The chain links TRBV11-2 to TRBJ1-1; the D gene is possibly TRBD1 (6 bases). This receptor was identified in a female donor with multiple sclerosis, enrolled in a pregnancy study. The CDR3 sequence is CASGQSPMNTEAFF. CDR3 sequence (DNA): TGTGCCAGCGGACAGTCCCCCATGAACACTGAAGCTTTCTTT.